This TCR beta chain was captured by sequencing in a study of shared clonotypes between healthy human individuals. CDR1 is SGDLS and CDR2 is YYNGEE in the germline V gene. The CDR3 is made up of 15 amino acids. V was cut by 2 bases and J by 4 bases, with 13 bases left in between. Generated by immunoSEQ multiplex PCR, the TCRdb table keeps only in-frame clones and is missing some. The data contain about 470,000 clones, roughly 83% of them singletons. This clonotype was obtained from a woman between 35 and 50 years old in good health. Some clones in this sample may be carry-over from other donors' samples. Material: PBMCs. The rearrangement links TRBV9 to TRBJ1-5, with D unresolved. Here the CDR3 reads CASSVSGSGNQPQHF. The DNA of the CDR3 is TGTGCCAGCAGCGTGAGTGGGAGTGGGAATCAGCCCCAGCATTTT. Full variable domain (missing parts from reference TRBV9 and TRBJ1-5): DSGVTQTPKHLITATGQRVTLRCSPRSGDLSVYWYQQSLDQGLQFLIQYYNGEERAKGNILERFSAQQFPDLHSELNLSSLELGDSALYFCASSVSGSGNQPQHFGDGTRLSIL.